This T cell receptor beta chain came from a study of OX40 agonist ivuxolimab in advanced cancers. Study observations and caveats: Among T cells, CD8+ cells averaged more expanded clones than CD4+ cells.

Clones were sequenced by immunoSEQ multiplex PCR, and TCRdb holds only the in-frame ones, with some missing. The sample has tens of thousands of clones, 89% seen once. Trimming shortened V by 5 bases and J by 3 bases, and 8 bases separated the two germline ends. Per germline, CDR1 MDHEN and CDR2 SYDVKM. This CDR3 contains 12 residues. Comments on this clone: What it binds is not known.

The study sampled blood at baseline, cycle 4 day 1, and cycle 7 day 1. The gene calls are TRBV28 and TRBJ2-7; D is undetermined. The clonotype originates from an adult with an advanced solid tumor such as melanoma, head and neck, liver or kidney cancer. Material: CD4+ or CD8+ T cells sorted from blood, obtained in a trial of the OX40 agonist ivuxolimab. This chain's CDR3 is CASSEKGYEQYF. The CDR3 nucleotides read TGTGCCAGCAGTGAAAAGGGCTACGAGCAGTACTTC.